These T cell receptor beta chains were read from a single sample in a study of cytomegalovirus exposure and HLA in healthy donors. Data came from immunoSEQ multiplex PCR; TCRdb stores just in-frame clones and leaves some out. This table has 190,000 or so clones, 79% appearing once. The sample consisted of PBMCs. These TCRs come from a girl aged 10-17 years in good health and CMV-seropositive. Each CDR3 is given with its conserved first and last residue. Each record gives: V gene, clone size, D gene, J gene, CDR3 protein, CDR3 DNA. D genes are given only for firm matches. The size field is filled for only some rows; it gives once, few, many or a size class.

V gene: TRBV10-3; clone size: .; D gene: TRBD2; J gene: TRBJ2-5; CDR3 protein: CAISESSGAETQYF; CDR3 DNA: TGTGCCATCAGTGAGTCCAGCGGGGCAGAGACCCAGTACTTC
V gene: TRBV4-2; clone size: .; D gene: .; J gene: TRBJ1-4; CDR3 protein: CASSQDAGRVLTNEKLFF; CDR3 DNA: TGTGCCAGCAGCCAAGATGCAGGCAGGGTACTAACTAATGAAAAACTGTTTTTT
V gene: TRBV19; clone size: .; D gene: .; J gene: TRBJ2-2; CDR3 protein: CASASLPGTGELFF; CDR3 DNA: TGTGCCAGTGCGTCCTTGCCGGGGACCGGGGAGCTGTTTTTT
V gene: TRBV10-3; clone size: .; D gene: TRBD1; J gene: TRBJ1-6; CDR3 protein: CAISESLSGQGNSPLHF; CDR3 DNA: TGTGCCATCAGTGAGTCCCTATCGGGACAGGGGAATTCACCCCTCCACTTT
V gene: TRBV11-3; clone size: .; D gene: .; J gene: TRBJ1-1; CDR3 protein: CANESMAGANTEAFF; CDR3 DNA: TGTGCCAACGAGTCCATGGCAGGGGCGAACACTGAAGCTTTCTTT
V gene: TRBV29-1; clone size: .; D gene: .; J gene: TRBJ1-1; CDR3 protein: CSVHRGDGTEAFF; CDR3 DNA: TGCAGCGTACACCGGGGGGATGGAACTGAAGCTTTCTTT
V gene: TRBV29-1; clone size: .; D gene: .; J gene: TRBJ2-7; CDR3 protein: CSVEDGSYEQYF; CDR3 DNA: TGCAGCGTCGAGGACGGGAGCTACGAGCAGTACTTC
V gene: TRBV6-5; clone size: .; D gene: .; J gene: TRBJ2-1; CDR3 protein: CASSYSSQQVEQFF; CDR3 DNA: TGTGCCAGCAGTTACTCGTCCCAACAGGTTGAGCAGTTCTTC
V gene: TRBV9; clone size: few; D gene: TRBD1; J gene: TRBJ2-7; CDR3 protein: CASSPATGQNYEQYF; CDR3 DNA: TGTGCCAGCAGCCCCGCCACGGGACAGAACTACGAGCAGTACTTC
V gene: TRBV7-7; clone size: .; D gene: TRBD1; J gene: TRBJ1-1; CDR3 protein: CASSEGDRRLNTEAFF; CDR3 DNA: TGTGCCAGCAGCGAGGGGGACAGAAGGTTGAACACTGAAGCTTTCTTT
V gene: TRBV12-2; clone size: .; D gene: .; J gene: TRBJ2-7; CDR3 protein: CASRLVPDGGGTYEQYF; CDR3 DNA: TGTGCAAGTCGCTTAGTACCCGACGGGGGAGGCACCTACGAGCAGTACTTC
V gene: TRBV15; clone size: .; D gene: TRBD2; J gene: TRBJ2-1; CDR3 protein: CATSRGLAGTYNEQFF; CDR3 DNA: TGTGCCACCAGCAGGGGACTAGCGGGGACCTACAATGAGCAGTTCTTC